The entry below describes one T cell receptor (beta chain). This clone's antigen is unknown. No quality values exist for individual bases; no much larger clone is one base distant. CD8 naive samples were CD45RO-negative cells positively selected for CCR7, giving a CD45RA+CCR7+ population that excluded TemRA cells. The donors were healthy, HIV-negative adults who had no recently reported acute infections or vaccinations. Only Caucasian adults living in Nashville, Tennessee, USA were represented among the donors. After blood collection by leukapheresis, PBMCs were isolated using Ficoll-Histopaque density gradient centrifugation and then cryopreserved in the vapor phase of liquid nitrogen. Purity and quantity of every magnetically sorted T cell population were checked by analytical flow cytometry. Genomic DNA was isolated from every sorted fraction and measured by UV absorbance on a Nanodrop 2000c. The entry originates in a study of shared clonotypes between healthy human individuals (dated by TCRdb to the early 2020s). For context, the study as a whole: A couple of women and a few men aged 18 to 49 years were included in the cohort. Libraries were prepared and TCR repertoires were sequenced by different laboratories using diverse techniques, in order to increase sequencing depth and limit assay-specific biases. For each donor, three plates each were used for CD4 naive and CD4 memory, two plates were used for CD8 naive, and one plate was used for CD8 memory. Blood TCR repertoires of about 5 healthy adults were deeply sequenced to estimate repertoire size and the extent of clonotype sharing between individuals. Between about 0.9 and 9 billion PBMCs per donor were obtained by leukapheresis. General study outcomes and caveats: Larger estimated clonotype richness was generally found for naive subsets than for memory subsets. Based on pairwise subsampling, the degree of clonotype sharing among donors was expected to be affected by sequencing depth. Because the study included only a small number of donors, the genetic and exposure-history diversity represented was limited. Only blood was sampled, and tissue TCR repertoires likely differ from those in blood. Rarefaction of sorted-subset datasets indicated incomplete sequencing despite the large sequencing depth. Across a handful of donors, approximately 5% of naive CD4, approximately 3.6% of naive CD8, 2.3% of memory CD4, and roughly 0.4% of memory CD8 clonotypes were shared. Compared with non-shared clonotypes, the clonotypes found in all four sorted-subset donors had higher generation probabilities.

TCR CDR3 regions were amplified from genomic DNA by multiplex PCR using the deep immunoSEQ assay. Genomic DNA extracted from each cell subset was distributed evenly over all wells of several immunoSEQ 96-well plates, and each plate served as one replicate. For sorted subsets, roughly 200 ng of genomic DNA, equivalent to some 30,000 T cell genomes, went into each replicate PCR. The purified libraries were quantified using a Qubit 3.0 fluorometer, sized with a Bioanalyzer 2100, and then quantified again using the KAPA Library Quantification kit. Each immunoSEQ 96-well plate was sequenced on its own single-read 150-cycle Illumina NextSeq 550 flow cell. On the authors' methods: Because the immunoSEQ output held only junctional sequences and lacked quality scores, the filtering could not match the filtering applied to full-length reads. Sequences were annotated with PyIR, a Python wrapper for IgBLAST v1.9, using IMGT germline references to assign V/J genes and CDR3. Reads were filtered out if the reads had weak V/J assignments (E-value above 1e-6), no CDR3, stop codons, out-of-frame junctions, or ambiguous translated residues. V3J clonotypes were defined by identical inferred V gene, J gene, and CDR3 amino acid sequence. Percentage overlap between repertoires was computed as shared unique clonotypes divided by the size of the smaller repertoire. Three approaches were used to assess repertoire richness: RTK rarefaction, the Chao1 estimator, and Recon v2.1 estimates of unobserved clonotypes. Generation probabilities were computed with OLGA for all TCRbeta clonotypes obtained by the gDNA method from a handful of donors. TCRdb took this table from immuneACCESS and kept in-frame rearrangements with V and J called. Such tables lack part of the clones; where checked against another copy, unresolved V genes explain under half of the gap, and the rest is unexplained. The V and J calls and clone size are taken from that table; D and trimming were inferred from the DNA. The sample includes about 2 million clones, with approximately 94% observed a single time. Of the sample, about 1.1% falls within the top ten clones.

From cysteine to phenylalanine, the CDR3 is 17 amino acids long. Kept here is only the CDR3 DNA, which spans 51 bases and is read in frame from base 1. The specimen was naive CD8+ T cells sorted from blood. What this sample's cell subset or site label stands for: CD45RA+CCR7+. The receptor comes from a man between 18 and 29 years old in good health. Recombination joined TRBV1 with TRBJ2-2; TRBD1 is the table's D call, not checked against the DNA. TRBV1 represents a pseudogene. The CDR3 region: CTSSQDVRQVNTGELFF. The nucleotide sequence is TGCACCAGCAGCCAAGATGTGAGACAGGTAAACACCGGGGAGCTGTTTTTT.